These 30 T cell receptor beta chains were sequenced from one sample in a study of OX40 agonist ivuxolimab in advanced cancers. Receptors were amplified or captured by the immunoSEQ multiplex PCR assay. TCRdb's version of the immuneACCESS table is confined to in-frame rearrangements and falls short of the full clone set. An unresolved V gene accounts for under half of the shortfall where checked; the remainder is of unknown origin. The sample records almost 80,000 clones, about 83% of which are singletons. The biggest ten clones account for just under 25% of the sample. The sample in question was CD4+ or CD8+ T cells sorted from blood, obtained in a trial of the OX40 agonist ivuxolimab. The receptors come from an adult with an advanced solid tumor such as melanoma, head and neck, liver or kidney cancer.

V usage is TRBV5-6 and J usage is TRBJ1-1; D is ambiguous. With 0 bases removed from V and 9 bases from J, the gap between germline ends came to 21 bases. The CDR3 is 16 residues long. Germline V gene sequence: CDR1 SGHDT, CDR2 YYEEEE. CDR3 in amino acids: CASSLGGEGLGSKAFF. CDR3 DNA sequence: TGTGCCAGCAGCTTGGGGGGAGAAGGGCTAGGATCTAAAGCTTTCTTT.

The V call is TRBV29-1, the J call TRBJ1-1, with a tentative D call TRBD1 (6 bases). Germline CDR1 is SQVTM and CDR2 is ANQGSEA. The CDR3 runs 13 residues. V was cut by 6 bases and J by 4 bases, with 15 bases left in between. CDR3 sequence: CSVAGTSATEAFF. The CDR3, as DNA: TGCAGCGTAGCCGGGACATCAGCCACTGAAGCTTTCTTT.

The chain carries TRBV5-1 and TRBJ2-5; TRBD1 matches at 10 bases. This CDR3 spans 15 amino acids. Losses at the gene ends were 3 bases for V and 3 bases for J; bases not matched to a gene: 5. Germline V gene data show CDR1 as SGHRS and CDR2 as YFSETQ. The CDR3 loop reads CASSSAGTGEETQYF. CDR3 DNA sequence: TGCGCCAGCAGCTCAGCCGGGACAGGGGAAGAGACCCAGTACTTC.

The rearrangement uses TRBV19 and TRBJ1-3; TRBD1 matches at 9 bases. This CDR3 region has 15 residues. V lost 7 bases to trimming and J lost 3 bases; unmatched junction nucleotides: 7. Germline loops: CDR1 LNHDA, CDR2 SQIVND (reference sequence). The DNA of the CDR3 is TGTGCCAGTACCATCCCGACAGGGGGTGGAAACACCATATATTTT. Translating it yields CASTIPTGGGNTIYF. The variable domain in full, with the rest retrieved from reference TRBV19 and TRBJ1-3, is DGGITQSPKYLFRKEGQNVTLSCEQNLNHDAMYWYRQDPGQGLRLIYYSQIVNDFQKGDIAEGYSVSREKKESFPLTVTSAQKNPTAFYLCASTIPTGGGNTIYFGEGSWLTVV.

The CDR3 is CASRSGPSNEKLFF. The CDR3 bases are TGTGCCAGCAGATCCGGGCCTAGTAATGAAAAACTGTTTTTT. V is TRBV6-5 and J is TRBJ1-4; D gene ambiguous. Germline assignment: CDR1 MNHEY and CDR2 SVGAGI. V lost 6 bases and J 4 bases, leaving 12 bases between the germline ends. The CDR3 is 14 residues long.

The rearrangement uses TRBV19 and TRBJ2-7; D is unclear. The V gene's germline CDR1 is LNHDA and CDR2 SQIVND (reference sequence). The ends were cut back, 3 bases at V and 5 bases at J, with 14 bases in the middle. The CDR3 has 14 residues. The CDR3 sequence: CASSISYGSHEQYF. CDR3 in DNA: TGTGCCAGTAGTATTTCGTACGGGTCTCACGAGCAGTACTTC.

This clone was counted a single time. This chain joins TRBV6-5 and TRBJ1-1; TRBD1 agrees at 7 bases. Germline V gene sequence: CDR1 MNHEY, CDR2 SVGAGI. V gave up 3 bases and J gave up 5 bases; unmatched junction bases: 6. The CDR3 spans 14 residues. This CDR3 is CASSYQGVGTEAFF. The CDR3 coding sequence is TGTGCCAGCAGTTATCAGGGGGTGGGGACTGAAGCTTTCTTT.

This chain links TRBV5-6 with TRBJ2-5, with 10 bases identical to TRBD2. The CDR3 runs to 15 residues. J gave up 0 bases and V 1 base, and 0 bases lay outside the gene matches. CDR1 SGHDT and CDR2 YYEEEE come from the germline V gene. The CDR3 DNA reads as TGTGCCAGCAGCTTGACTAGCGGGAACCAAGAGACCCAGTACTTC. Translating gives CASSLTSGNQETQYF. Full variable domain (missing parts from reference TRBV5-6 and TRBJ2-5): DAGVTQSPTHLIKTRGQQVTLRCSPKSGHDTVSWYQQALGQGPQFIFQYYEEEERQRGNFPDRFSGHQFPNYSSELNVNALLLGDSALYLCASSLTSGNQETQYFGPGTRLLVL.

The chain recombines TRBV21-1 with TRBJ2-7; the tabulated D call, TRBD1, remains unverified against the DNA. TRBV21-1 is described as a pseudogene. This CDR3 comprises 15 residues. DNA for the CDR3: TGTGCCAGCAGCAAAAGCAGGGGTAATCCCTACGAGCAGTACTTC. This gives the protein CASSKSRGNPYEQYF.

This chain links TRBV5-6 with TRBJ2-5, with 7 bases identical to TRBD1. CDR3 length: 13 residues. Germline CDR1 SGHDT, CDR2 YYEEEE. J gave up 1 base and V 6 bases, and 3 bases lay outside the gene matches. Here the CDR3 DNA reads TGTGCCAGCAACTGGGACAGCCAAGAGACCCAGTACTTC. This sequence encodes CASNWDSQETQYF.

The chain combines TRBV13 with TRBJ1-1; 10 nucleotides line up with TRBD1. Germline V lookup: CDR1 PRHDT, CDR2 FYEKMQ (reference sequence). CDR3 size: 15 residues. The V segment lost 5 bases and the J segment 4 bases; nucleotides outside the gene matches: 7. CDR3 in amino acids: CASSRGGTGVTEAFF. In DNA form, the CDR3 reads TGTGCCAGCAGCAGAGGTGGGACAGGGGTCACTGAAGCTTTCTTT.

There are a few counts of this clone. This CDR3 is also generated by other DNA sequences in the sample. This chain joins TRBV19 and TRBJ2-5; D may be TRBD2 (5 bases). CDR3 size: 13 residues. CDR1 is LNHDA, CDR2 SQIVND, per germline (reference sequence). The ends were cut back, 6 bases at V and 5 bases at J, with 13 bases in the middle. CDR3 sequence (DNA): TGTGCCAGTAGAGGGAGACTGAGGGAGACCCAGTACTTC. Translating gives CASRGRLRETQYF.

This chain links TRBV5-1 with TRBJ2-7; 8 bases match TRBD2. Germline CDR1 and CDR2: SGHRS and YFSETQ. V was pared by 2 bases and J by 2 bases, with 9 bases of the junction left unmatched. This CDR3 has 16 amino acids. The CDR3 DNA sequence: TGCGCCAGCAGCTTCACTAGCGGAGCATCACCCTACGAGCAGTACTTC. It yields the protein CASSFTSGASPYEQYF.

The CDR3 nucleotides read TGTGCCAGCAGCTTAATAGGGCCTATAGGCGGGGCTTTCTTT. It specifies CASSLIGPIGGAFF. V is TRBV5-8 and J is TRBJ1-1; the D is unclear. V was pared by 2 bases and J by 11 bases, with 19 bases between. This CDR3 region has 14 residues. Germline V lookup: CDR1 SGHTS, CDR2 YDEGEE.

This clone was picked up one time. The chain recombines TRBV2 with TRBJ2-7; D call uncertain. CDR1 SNHLY and CDR2 FYNNEI come from the germline V gene. This CDR3 has 15 amino acids. The germline V and J ends were trimmed by 2 bases and 6 bases, with 17 bases remaining between them. CDR3 sequence (DNA): TGTGCCAGCAGTGAAAGGACCCCGCGGAACGGCGAGCAGTACTTC. This sequence encodes CASSERTPRNGEQYF. Full variable domain (remainder filled in from reference TRBV2 and TRBJ2-7): EPEVTQTPSHQVTQMGQEVILRCVPISNHLYFYWYRQILGQKVEFLVSFYNNEISEKSEIFDDQFSVERPDGSNFTLKIRSTKLEDSAMYFCASSERTPRNGEQYFGPGTRLTVT.

In this sample, this clone turned up once. The chain links TRBV19 to TRBJ2-4, with 8 bases aligning to TRBD1. There are 19 residues in the CDR3. J lost 1 base, V lost 3 bases, and 14 bases had no gene match. Germline V gene data show CDR1 as LNHDA and CDR2 as SQIVND (reference sequence). Here the CDR3 reads CASSIRQGAGFTAKNIQYF. The CDR3 nucleotides are TGTGCCAGTAGTATCCGGCAGGGGGCCGGGTTCACGGCCAAAAACATTCAGTACTTC.

A single count supports this clone. The chain has TRBV11-2 and TRBJ1-6, with D unclear. CDR1 and CDR2 from the germline V gene are SGHAT and FQNNGV. V was shortened by 1 base and J by 6 bases, with 7 bases between the two germline ends. The CDR3 loop spans 14 amino acids. CDR3 nucleotide sequence: TGTGCCAGCAGCTTAGGGCAGTTTAATTCACCCCTCCACTTT. The encoded protein is CASSLGQFNSPLHF.

This clone was observed once. The chain has TRBV10-3 and TRBJ2-2; D is tentatively TRBD1 or TRBD2 (5 bases each). The CDR3 has 15 amino acids. The germline gives CDR1 ENHRY, CDR2 SYGVKD. Trimming removed 5 bases from V and 0 bases from J, with 10 bases in between. The CDR3 nucleotides read TGTGCCATCAGTTGGGACCGGACGAACACCGGGGAGCTGTTTTTT. Encoded protein: CAISWDRTNTGELFF.

Only one count was recorded for this clone. This rearrangement joins TRBV18 to TRBJ2-1; tentatively, D is TRBD2 (6 bases). V shed 2 bases and J shed 7 bases, with 15 bases lying between them. Germline V gives CDR1 KGHSH, CDR2 LQKENI. The CDR3 runs to 15 residues. DNA for the CDR3: TGTGCCAGCTCACCAGGGCGTCTCGGGGGAAATGAGCAGTTCTTC. Translated: CASSPGRLGGNEQFF.

The V call is TRBV11-2, the J call TRBJ2-1, with 7 bases matching TRBD2. Unmatched junction bases numbered 3, after V lost 4 bases and J lost 3 bases. The germline gives CDR1 SGHAT, CDR2 FQNNGV. The CDR3 contains 14 residues. Written as DNA, the CDR3 is TGTGCCAGCAGCTCGACTAGCAGCTACAATGAGCAGTTCTTC. Its protein product is CASSSTSSYNEQFF.

V is TRBV15 and J is TRBJ2-7; no clear D gene. Germline V gene data show CDR1 as LNHNV and CDR2 as YYDKDF (reference sequence). Trimming took 3 bases from V and 5 from J, leaving 14 bases between them. This CDR3 has 14 amino acids. The CDR3 region has the DNA TGTGCCACCAGCAGGGCCTTTGCAGGAAACGAGCAGTACTTC. Translation gives CATSRAFAGNEQYF. The variable domain in full, with the rest retrieved from reference TRBV15 and TRBJ2-7, is DAMVIQNPRYQVTQFGKPVTLSCSQTLNHNVMYWYQQKSSQAPKLLFHYYDKDFNNEADTPDNFQSRRPNTSFCFLDIRSPGLGDTAMYLCATSRAFAGNEQYFGPGTRLTVT.

The V and J genes are TRBV29-1 and TRBJ2-2, with 8 bases lining up with TRBD1. The CDR3 covers 15 residues. Germline CDR1 and CDR2: SQVTM and ANQGSEA. The V segment lost 4 bases and the J segment 2 bases; nucleotides outside the gene matches: 6. CDR3 sequence: CSVGLTGANTGELFF. The CDR3 nucleotides are TGCAGCGTTGGGTTGACAGGGGCCAACACCGGGGAGCTGTTTTTT.

The CDR3 sequence is CAWGGGANEKLFF. CDR3 DNA sequence: TGTGCCTGGGGGGGAGGGGCGAATGAAAAACTGTTTTTT. The chain combines TRBV30 with TRBJ1-4, with D perhaps matching TRBD1 (5 bases). CDR1 and CDR2 (germline): GTSNPN, SVGIG (reference sequence). V was shortened by 5 bases and J by 5 bases, with 12 bases between the two germline ends. The CDR3 is made up of 13 amino acids. Complete variable domain (other parts from reference TRBV30 and TRBJ1-4): SQTIHQWPATLVQPVGSPLSLECTVEGTSNPNLYWYRQAAGRGLQLLFYSVGIGQISSEVPQNLSASRPQDRQFILSSKKLLLSDSGFYLCAWGGGANEKLFFGSGTQLSVL.

V gene TRBV15 combines with J gene TRBJ2-1, with TRBD2 matching over 7 bases. CDR3 length: 17 residues. V dropped 1 base and J dropped 5; count of bases not matched to a gene: 11. CDR1 and CDR2 (germline): LNHNV, YYDKDF (reference sequence). The CDR3 DNA sequence: TGTGCCACCAGCAGAGTTGCGGGAGTCAGAAGAAACAATGAGCAGTTCTTC. Its protein product is CATSRVAGVRRNNEQFF.

The rearrangement links TRBV27 to TRBJ1-5; no firm D call. V was shortened by 2 bases and J by 7 bases, with 12 bases between the two germline ends. The CDR3 is 14 amino acids. Germline values: CDR1 MNHEY, CDR2 SMNVEV (reference sequence). The CDR3 DNA follows: TGTGCCAGCAGTTTAGGCGGAAGTTTCCAGCCCCAGCATTTT. Its translation: CASSLGGSFQPQHF.

This chain joins TRBV6-1 and TRBJ1-1; D is unresolved. The V end lost 6 bases, the J end lost 1 base, and 9 bases lay between the germline ends. The CDR3 extends over 13 amino acids. CDR1 and CDR2 (germline): MNHNS, SASEGT. The CDR3 loop is CASRETPNTEAFF. The CDR3 nucleotides read TGTGCCAGCAGAGAGACACCGAACACTGAAGCTTTCTTT.

This chain connects TRBV5-4 to TRBJ1-4; 10 bases line up with TRBD1. This CDR3 has 15 residues. The V gene's germline CDR1 is SGHNT and CDR2 YYREEE (reference sequence). The ends lost 4 bases at V and 9 bases at J; junction bases unmatched: 9. This chain's CDR3 is CASSQPGQGSQKLFF. The CDR3 bases are TGTGCCAGCAGCCAACCGGGACAGGGGTCTCAAAAACTGTTTTTT. Full variable domain (outside the CDR3, taken from reference TRBV5-4 and TRBJ1-4): ETGVTQSPTHLIKTRGQQVTLRCSSQSGHNTVSWYQQALGQGPQFIFQYYREEENGRGNFPPRFSGLQFPNYSSELNVNALELDDSALYLCASSQPGQGSQKLFFGSGTQLSVL.

The chain employs TRBV9 and TRBJ2-7, with a possible D match to TRBD2 (6 bases). Germline V CDR1 and CDR2: SGDLS, YYNGEE. The CDR3 runs 14 residues. Trimming cost V 4 bases and J 3 bases, with 14 bases left between them. As DNA, the CDR3 is TGTGCCAGCAGCCCTCGGGACTTCCTCTACGAGCAGTACTTC. Amino acid sequence: CASSPRDFLYEQYF.

J is TRBJ1-1 and V is TRBV6-6; possibly TRBD1 for D (5 bases). CDR1 and CDR2 from the germline V gene are MNHNY and SVGAGI (reference sequence). The CDR3 extends over 13 amino acids. Trimming removed 3 bases from V and 6 bases from J, with 11 bases in between. The CDR3 nucleotides read TGTGCCAGCAGTTATTCAGGGAATGCTGAAGCTTTCTTT. It specifies CASSYSGNAEAFF.

J is TRBJ1-4 and V is TRBV6-6; D unresolved. The V gene's germline CDR1 is MNHNY and CDR2 SVGAGI (reference sequence). Trimming shortened V by 6 bases and J by 0 bases, and 11 bases separated the two germline ends. This CDR3 comprises 15 residues. In nucleotides, the CDR3 is TGTGCCAGCAGCCAGGACCTTGCAACTAATGAAAAACTGTTTTTT. Its protein product is CASSQDLATNEKLFF.